This is a list of T cell receptor beta chains from one sample in a study of cytomegalovirus exposure and HLA in healthy donors. Generated by immunoSEQ multiplex PCR, the TCRdb table keeps only in-frame clones and is missing some. Altogether some 170,000 clones are present, 70% to 80% being singletons, with the ten largest covering about 9.6%. The sample was PBMCs. These TCRs come from a man between 18 and 35 years old in good health and CMV-seropositive. CDR3s include the opening cysteine and the closing phenylalanine or tryptophan. Fields, in order: J gene, V gene, CDR3 protein.

>TRBJ1-3|TRBV7-8
CASSSATSSGNTIYF
>TRBJ2-1|TRBV6-1
CASSTSAGGYEQFF
>TRBJ2-7|TRBV19
CASSIAEWYEQYF
>TRBJ2-5|TRBV6-1
CASSDASGGPQETQYF
>TRBJ2-1|TRBV7-9
CSSSQYDRGRTYNEQFF
>TRBJ2-5|TRBV19
CASSPWDRGEETQYF
>TRBJ1-6|TRBV4-3
CASTGQANSPLHF
>TRBJ2-2|TRBV29-1
CSVEGGANTGELFF
>TRBJ1-5|TRBV5-5
CASSLVGGTARNQPQHF
>TRBJ2-3|TRBV4-2
CASSQTGLAGQGPTDTQYF
>TRBJ1-6|TRBV5-1
CASSLDGQGNNSPLHF
>TRBJ2-7|TRBV4-3
CASSKELAGGPGGEQYF
>.|TRBV5-1
CASQKETGYYEQYF
>.|TRBV7-2
CASSSSSGARGEQYF
>TRBJ2-2|TRBV18
CASSPQPVLAGGHYPGELFF
>TRBJ1-2|TRBV7-9
CATTRLTGGDYGYTF
>TRBJ2-7|TRBV2
CASREGQGVPNEQYF
>.|TRBV5-4
CASRRTSGSSEQYF
>TRBJ2-1|TRBV2
CASSPRGGTSGGPSEQFF
>TRBJ2-1|TRBV7-2
CASREPYSQEYNEQFF
>TRBJ1-5|TRBV7-6
CASSPYSDRGLSQPQHF
>TRBJ2-2|TRBV2
CASSQRRLEAGELFF
>TRBJ1-2|TRBV29-1
CSTRTGWGNYGYTF
>TRBJ2-5|TRBV9
CASSVAGGRGQETQYF
>TRBJ1-2|TRBV7-2
CASSLASTRGGYTF
>TRBJ1-1|TRBV11-1
CASSLGGQNTEAFF
>TRBJ1-5|TRBV6-5
CASSRDYYSNQPQHF
>TRBJ2-3|TRBV11-3
CASSSSDTQYF
>TRBJ2-7|TRBV15
CATSRDLWQAPTYEQYF
>TRBJ1-4|TRBV4-1
CASSQMAGSTNEKLFF
>TRBJ1-5|TRBV4-2
CASSQGPGQPQHF
>TRBJ1-6|TRBV7-9
CASSLNRDRNSPLHF
>TRBJ2-5|TRBV5-6
CASSSPTGQETQYF
>TRBJ1-4|TRBV7-6
CASSLGGIPTNEKLFF
>TRBJ2-3|TRBV18
CASSPSGRNKDTQYF
>TRBJ1-3|TRBV10-3
CAISERGISGNTIYF
>TRBJ2-5|TRBV2
CASSDSELETQYF
>TRBJ1-1|TRBV7-9
CASSSPGHFVEAFF
>TRBJ2-2|TRBV6-1
CASSATRSIPGELFF
>TRBJ2-5|TRBV6-6
CASSYGPVGETQYF
>TRBJ1-2|TRBV19
CASSGPGHGPNYGYTF
>TRBJ1-4|TRBV15
CATSQIQGTTNEKLFF
>TRBJ2-3|TRBV5-4
CASSLGLAGTDTQYF
>TRBJ2-5|TRBV21-1
CATQGWGGQETQYF
>TRBJ2-3|TRBV7-9
CSSSPSGSTDTQYF
>TRBJ1-2|TRBV6-4
CASSDQPGHSFIGGGYTF
>TRBJ1-1|TRBV29-1
CSAPAMTDRGTEAFF
>TRBJ1-6|TRBV4-3
CASSPIHNSPLHF
>TRBJ2-5|TRBV19
CASSVRGETQYF
>TRBJ2-4|TRBV13
CASSLGTGSIPLAKNIQYF
>TRBJ2-7|TRBV5-1
CASSLVTGDSYEQYF
>TRBJ2-3|TRBV27
CASSIFLSPGTDTQYF
>TRBJ2-7|TRBV5-1
CASSFTSVPSYEQYF
>.|TRBV4-1
CASSQVNTGDFRELFF
>TRBJ1-1|TRBV30
CAWTSGMNTEAFF
>TRBJ2-2|TRBV9
CASSVVASRNTGELFF
>TRBJ2-2|TRBV6-5
CASSYQTGLPGELFF